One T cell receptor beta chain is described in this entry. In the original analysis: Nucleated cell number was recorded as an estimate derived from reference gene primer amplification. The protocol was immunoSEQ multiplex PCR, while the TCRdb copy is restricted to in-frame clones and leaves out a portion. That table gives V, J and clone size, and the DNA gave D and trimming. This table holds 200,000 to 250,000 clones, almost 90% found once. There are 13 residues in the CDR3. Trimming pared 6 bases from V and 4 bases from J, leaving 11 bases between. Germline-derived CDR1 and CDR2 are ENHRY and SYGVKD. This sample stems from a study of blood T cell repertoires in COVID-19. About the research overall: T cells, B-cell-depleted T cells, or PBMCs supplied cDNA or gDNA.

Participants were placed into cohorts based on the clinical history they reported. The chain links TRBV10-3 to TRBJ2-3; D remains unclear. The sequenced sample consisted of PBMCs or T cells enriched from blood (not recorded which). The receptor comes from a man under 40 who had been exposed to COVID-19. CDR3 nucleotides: TGTGCCATCAGACGGGTTCCGGCAGATACGCAGTATTTT. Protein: CAIRRVPADTQYF.